This T cell receptor beta chain was recovered during a study of blood T cell repertoires in COVID-19. Germline trimming cut 6 bases from V and 3 bases from J; bases unmatched to any gene: 1. The CDR3 loop spans 12 amino acids. Within 2 weeks before study entry, exposed participants met a COVID-19 case. In the original processing: The authors estimated nucleated cell counts from reference gene primer amplification. TCRdb keeps only in-frame clones here, not all; method: immunoSEQ multiplex PCR. The DNA gave D and trimming, while V, J and clone size come from that table. The repertoire holds about 260,000 clones, more than 80% seen once, with about 0.95% in the top ten.

The source material was PBMCs or T cells enriched from blood (not recorded which). V gene TRBV12-3 or TRBV12-4 combines with J gene TRBJ2-5, with 7 positions matching TRBD2. This receptor was identified in a man in his forties or fifties who had been exposed to COVID-19. Here the CDR3 DNA reads TGTGCCAGCAGGCTAGCGGAAGAGACCCAGTACTTC. Its translation: CASRLAEETQYF.